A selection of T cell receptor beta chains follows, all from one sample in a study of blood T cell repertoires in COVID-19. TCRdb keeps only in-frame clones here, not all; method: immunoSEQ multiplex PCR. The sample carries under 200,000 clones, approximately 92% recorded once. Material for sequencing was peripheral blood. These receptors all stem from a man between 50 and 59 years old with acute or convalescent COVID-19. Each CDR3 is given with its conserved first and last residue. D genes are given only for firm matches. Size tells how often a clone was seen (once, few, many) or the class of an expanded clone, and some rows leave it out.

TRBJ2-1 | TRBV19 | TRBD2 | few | CASSPRLAGYPNEQFF | TGTGCCAGTAGTCCACGACTAGCGGGTTACCCAAATGAGCAGTTCTTC
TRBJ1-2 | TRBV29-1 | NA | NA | CSVLNQGSDGYTF | TGCAGCGTCCTCAACCAGGGCTCCGACGGCTACACCTTC
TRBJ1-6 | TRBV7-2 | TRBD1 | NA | CASSRAGDRGAPLHF | TGTGCCAGCAGCCGGGCCGGGGACAGGGGGGCACCCCTCCACTTT
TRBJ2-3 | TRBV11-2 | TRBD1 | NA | CASSRDRDTDTQYF | TGTGCCAGCAGCCGGGACAGGGACACAGATACGCAGTATTTT
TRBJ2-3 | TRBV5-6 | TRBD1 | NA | CASSPWDRDTDTQYF | TGTGCCAGCAGCCCTTGGGACAGGGACACAGATACGCAGTATTTT
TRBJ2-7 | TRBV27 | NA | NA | CASSLRGPYEQYF | TGTGCCAGCAGTCTACGTGGGCCCTACGAGCAGTACTTC
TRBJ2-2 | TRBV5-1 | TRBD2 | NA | CASNQPTSGGLSGELFF | TGCGCCAGCAACCAACCAACTAGCGGGGGCCTCTCCGGGGAGCTGTTTTTT
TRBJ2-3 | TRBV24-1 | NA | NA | CATQVADTDTQYF | TGTGCCACCCAGGTAGCGGACACAGATACGCAGTATTTT
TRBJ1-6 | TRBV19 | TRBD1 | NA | CATGQGASNSPLHF | TGTGCCACCGGACAGGGGGCTTCTAATTCACCCCTCCACTTT
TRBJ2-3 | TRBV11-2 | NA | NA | CASSSYSVQDTQYF | TGTGCCAGCAGCTCATATAGCGTGCAAGATACGCAGTATTTT
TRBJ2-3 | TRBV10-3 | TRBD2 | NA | CAISEKAGWNTDTQYF | TGTGCCATCAGTGAGAAAGCGGGATGGAACACAGATACGCAGTATTTT
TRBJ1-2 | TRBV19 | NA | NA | CASGAAYGYTF | TGTGCCAGTGGGGCGGCATATGGCTACACCTTC
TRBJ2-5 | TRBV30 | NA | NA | CAWSVTGGAETQYF | TGTGCCTGGAGTGTAACGGGGGGCGCAGAGACCCAGTACTTC
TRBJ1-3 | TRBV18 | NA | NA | CASSPYLTLRGSGNTIYF | TGTGCCAGCTCACCATACCTCACACTAAGAGGCTCTGGAAACACCATATATTTT
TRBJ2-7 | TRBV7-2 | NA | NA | CASSSSTGLTYEQYF | TGTGCCAGCAGCTCTAGCACAGGGTTAACCTACGAGCAGTACTTC
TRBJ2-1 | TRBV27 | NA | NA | CASSPTGNGYEQFF | TGTGCCAGCAGTCCCACGGGAAATGGGTATGAGCAGTTCTTC
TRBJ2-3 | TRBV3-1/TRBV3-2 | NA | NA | CASSQDLTDTQYF | TGTGCCAGCAGCCAAGACCTCACAGATACGCAGTATTTT
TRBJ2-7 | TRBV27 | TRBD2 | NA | CASSQRLAGAGEQYF | TGTGCCAGCAGTCAACGACTAGCGGGAGCTGGAGAGCAGTACTTC